This TCR beta chain was observed in a study of cytomegalovirus exposure and HLA in healthy donors. Study-wide findings and caveats: Using a false discovery rate of 0.05, a later analysis showed that 16,000 or so TCR beta sequences were associated with HLA alleles.

PCR involved 60 Vbeta and 13 Jbeta primers. Methods used by the authors: In a later analysis, approximately 73 million unique TCR beta chains included roughly 11 million shared by two or more donors. TCRdb's copy holds only in-frame clones and misses some; the assay was immunoSEQ multiplex PCR. That table gives V, J and clone size, and the DNA gave D and trimming. The table includes approximately 170,000 clones, roughly 80% detected once. For this clone: Its matching antigen is unknown.

Looked up from germline, CDR1 is ENHRY and CDR2 is SYGVKD. The CDR3 is 15 residues long. Trimming stripped 2 bases from V and 0 bases from J, with 11 bases between. The chain joins TRBV10-3 to TRBJ2-7, with D possibly being TRBD1 (6 bases). Sequencing was performed on PBMCs. The receptor's source is a woman between 18 and 29 years old in good health and CMV-seronegative. CDR3 residues: CAISEGGSLSYEQYF. The CDR3 DNA is TGTGCCATCAGTGAGGGGGGCAGCCTCTCCTACGAGCAGTACTTC.